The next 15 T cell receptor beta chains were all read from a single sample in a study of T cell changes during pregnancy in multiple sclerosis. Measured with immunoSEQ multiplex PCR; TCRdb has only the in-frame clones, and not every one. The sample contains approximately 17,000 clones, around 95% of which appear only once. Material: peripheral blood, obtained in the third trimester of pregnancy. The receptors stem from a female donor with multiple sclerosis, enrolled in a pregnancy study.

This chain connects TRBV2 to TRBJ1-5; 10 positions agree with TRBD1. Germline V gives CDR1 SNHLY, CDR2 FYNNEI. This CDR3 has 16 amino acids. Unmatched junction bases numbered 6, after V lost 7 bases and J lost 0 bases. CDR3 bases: TGTGCCAGCAAGGGGACAGGGGCGACTAGCAATCAGCCCCAGCATTTT. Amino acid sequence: CASKGTGATSNQPQHF.

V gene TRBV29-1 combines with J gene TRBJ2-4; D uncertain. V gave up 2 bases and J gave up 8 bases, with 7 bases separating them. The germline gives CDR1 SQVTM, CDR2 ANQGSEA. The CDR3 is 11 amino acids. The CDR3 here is CSVEQKDIQYF. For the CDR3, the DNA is TGCAGCGTTGAACAGAAAGACATTCAGTACTTC.

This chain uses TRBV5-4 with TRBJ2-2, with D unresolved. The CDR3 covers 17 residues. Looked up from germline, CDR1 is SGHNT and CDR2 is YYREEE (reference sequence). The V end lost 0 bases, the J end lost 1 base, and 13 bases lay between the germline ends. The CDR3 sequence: CASSLDGPAVNTGELFF. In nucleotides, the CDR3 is TGTGCCAGCAGCTTGGACGGTCCCGCCGTGAACACCGGGGAGCTGTTTTTT.

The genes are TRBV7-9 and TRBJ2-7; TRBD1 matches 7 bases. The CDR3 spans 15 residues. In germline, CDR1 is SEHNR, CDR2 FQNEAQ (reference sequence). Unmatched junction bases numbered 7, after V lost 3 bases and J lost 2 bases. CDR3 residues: CASSLLGTATYEQYF. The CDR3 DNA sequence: TGTGCCAGCAGCTTGCTTGGGACAGCAACCTACGAGCAGTACTTC.

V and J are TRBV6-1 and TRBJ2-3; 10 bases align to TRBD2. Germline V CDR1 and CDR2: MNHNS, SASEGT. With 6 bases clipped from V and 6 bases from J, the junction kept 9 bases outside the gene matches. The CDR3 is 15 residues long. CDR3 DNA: TGTGCCAGCAGCGTTCTAGCGGGAGAGTCGGATACGCAGTATTTT. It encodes CASSVLAGESDTQYF.

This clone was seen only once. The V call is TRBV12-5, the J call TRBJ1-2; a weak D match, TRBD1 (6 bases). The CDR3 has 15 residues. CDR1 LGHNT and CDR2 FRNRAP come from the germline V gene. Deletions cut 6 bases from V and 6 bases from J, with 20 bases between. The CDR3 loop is CASGGWSGGIHGYTF. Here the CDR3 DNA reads TGTGCTAGTGGGGGTTGGTCGGGGGGCATCCATGGCTACACCTTC.

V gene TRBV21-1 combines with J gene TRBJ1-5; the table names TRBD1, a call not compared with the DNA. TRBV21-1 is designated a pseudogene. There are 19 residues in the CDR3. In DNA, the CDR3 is TGTGCCAGCAGCAAAGAGGGCAGGGTCTCCCCCAACCCTTGTCAGCCCCAGCATTTT. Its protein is CASSKEGRVSPNPCQPQHF.

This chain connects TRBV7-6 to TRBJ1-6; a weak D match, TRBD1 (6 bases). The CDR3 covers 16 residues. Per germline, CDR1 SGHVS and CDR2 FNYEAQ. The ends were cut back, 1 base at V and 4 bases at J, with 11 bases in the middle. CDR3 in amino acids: CASSLVVGAYNSPLHF. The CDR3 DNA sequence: TGTGCCAGCAGCTTAGTAGTGGGGGCTTATAATTCACCCCTCCACTTT.

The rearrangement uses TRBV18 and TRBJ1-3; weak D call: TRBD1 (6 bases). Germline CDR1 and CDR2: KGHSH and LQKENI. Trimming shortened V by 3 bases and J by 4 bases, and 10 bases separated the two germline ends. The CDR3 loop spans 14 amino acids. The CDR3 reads CASSPGTPGNTIYF. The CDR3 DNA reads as TGTGCCAGCTCACCCGGGACACCAGGAAACACCATATATTTT.

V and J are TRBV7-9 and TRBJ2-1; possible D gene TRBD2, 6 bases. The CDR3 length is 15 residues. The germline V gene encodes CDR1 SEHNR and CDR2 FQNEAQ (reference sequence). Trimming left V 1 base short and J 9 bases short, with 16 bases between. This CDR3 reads CASSLGRGTFVEQFF. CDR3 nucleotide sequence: TGTGCCAGCAGCTTAGGCCGGGGGACTTTTGTTGAGCAGTTCTTC.

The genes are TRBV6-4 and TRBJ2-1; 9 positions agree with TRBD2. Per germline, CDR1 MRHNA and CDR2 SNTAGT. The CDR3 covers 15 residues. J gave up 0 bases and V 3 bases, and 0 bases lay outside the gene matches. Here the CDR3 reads CASSEAGGSYNEQFF. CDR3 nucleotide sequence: TGTGCCAGCAGTGAAGCGGGGGGCTCCTACAATGAGCAGTTCTTC.

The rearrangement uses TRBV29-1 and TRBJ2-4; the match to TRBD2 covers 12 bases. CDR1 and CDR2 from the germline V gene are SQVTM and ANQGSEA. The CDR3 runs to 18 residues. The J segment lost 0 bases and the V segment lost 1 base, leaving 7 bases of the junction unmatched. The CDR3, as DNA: TGCAGCGTTGAAGGGTCGACTAGCGGGGGACTAGCCAAAAACATTCAGTACTTC. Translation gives CSVEGSTSGGLAKNIQYF.

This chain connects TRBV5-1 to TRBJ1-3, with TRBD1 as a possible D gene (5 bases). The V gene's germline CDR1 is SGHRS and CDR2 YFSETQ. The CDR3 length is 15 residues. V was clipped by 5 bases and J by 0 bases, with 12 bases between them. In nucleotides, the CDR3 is TGCGCCAGCAGTTCCGCCCAGGGCTCTGGAAACACCATATATTTT. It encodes CASSSAQGSGNTIYF.

This CDR3 reads CASGGGVNTGELFF. The DNA for the CDR3 is TGTGCCAGCGGGGGTGGGGTGAACACCGGGGAGCTGTTTTTT. The V call is TRBV19, the J call TRBJ2-2; D perhaps matches TRBD2 (6 bases). The CDR3 contains 14 residues. V was trimmed by 9 bases and J by 1 base, leaving 12 bases between them. Per germline, CDR1 LNHDA and CDR2 SQIVND (reference sequence).

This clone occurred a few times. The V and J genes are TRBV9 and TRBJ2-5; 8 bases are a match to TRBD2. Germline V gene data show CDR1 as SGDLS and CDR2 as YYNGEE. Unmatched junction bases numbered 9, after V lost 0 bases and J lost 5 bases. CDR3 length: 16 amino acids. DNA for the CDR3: TGTGCCAGCAGCGTAGGAAACGGGGGGGCCTTGGAGACCCAGTACTTC. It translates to CASSVGNGGALETQYF.